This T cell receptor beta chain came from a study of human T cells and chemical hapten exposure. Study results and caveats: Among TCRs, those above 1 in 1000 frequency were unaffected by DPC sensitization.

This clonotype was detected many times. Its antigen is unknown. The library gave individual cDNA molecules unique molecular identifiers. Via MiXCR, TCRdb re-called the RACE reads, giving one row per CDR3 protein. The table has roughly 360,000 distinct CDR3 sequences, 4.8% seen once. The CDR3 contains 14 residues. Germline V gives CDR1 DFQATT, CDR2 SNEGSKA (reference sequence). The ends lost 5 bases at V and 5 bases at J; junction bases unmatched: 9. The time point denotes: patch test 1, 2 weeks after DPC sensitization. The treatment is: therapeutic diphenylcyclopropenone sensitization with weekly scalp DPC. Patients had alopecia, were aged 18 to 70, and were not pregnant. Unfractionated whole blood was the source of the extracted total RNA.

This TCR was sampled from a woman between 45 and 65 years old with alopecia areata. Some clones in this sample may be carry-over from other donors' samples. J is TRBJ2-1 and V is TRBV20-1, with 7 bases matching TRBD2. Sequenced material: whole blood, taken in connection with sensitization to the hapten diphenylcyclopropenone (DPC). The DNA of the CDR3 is TGCAGTGCTCCCGGAGGCGGGACTAACAATGAGCAGTTCTTC. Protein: CSAPGGGTNNEQFF.